Listed below are T cell receptor beta chains from one sample, sequenced in a study of human T cells and chemical hapten exposure. Via MiXCR, TCRdb re-called the RACE reads, giving one row per CDR3 protein. This sample has roughly 36,000 distinct CDR3 sequences, with around a tenth found just once. The sample here was whole blood, taken in connection with sensitization to the hapten diphenylcyclopropenone (DPC). The receptor source for this set is a man aged 45 to 65 with alopecia areata. Some clones in this sample may be carry-over from other donors' samples. Each CDR3 is given with its conserved first and last residue. The order of the fields is D gene, J gene, clone size, V gene, CDR3 DNA, CDR3 protein. D genes are given only for firm matches. Not all rows give a size; the values are once, few, many and, for expanded clones, a class.

d_call: NA
j_call: TRBJ1-1
clone_size: many
v_call: TRBV5-1
cdr3_nt: TGCGCCAGCAGGGGAGAAACTGAAGCTTTCTTT
cdr3_aa: CASRGETEAFF

d_call: TRBD1
j_call: TRBJ2-1
clone_size: many
v_call: TRBV18
cdr3_nt: TGTGCCAGCTCACCGCCGGGACAGGGGTTTAGTGAGCAGTTCTTC
cdr3_aa: CASSPPGQGFSEQFF

d_call: NA
j_call: TRBJ2-7
clone_size: NA
v_call: TRBV7-8
cdr3_nt: TGTGCCAGCAGCTTAGCTCTCGAGGGGAGTGACGAGCAGTACTTC
cdr3_aa: CASSLALEGSDEQYF

d_call: NA
j_call: TRBJ2-5
clone_size: few
v_call: TRBV7-6
cdr3_nt: TGTGCCAGCAGCTTAGACGTAGAGACCCAGTACTTC
cdr3_aa: CASSLDVETQYF

d_call: NA
j_call: TRBJ2-7
clone_size: few
v_call: TRBV20-1
cdr3_nt: TGCAGTGCTTCCGGGACGATCTTCTCCTACGAGCAGTACTTC
cdr3_aa: CSASGTIFSYEQYF

d_call: TRBD2
j_call: TRBJ2-3
clone_size: many
v_call: TRBV7-2
cdr3_nt: TGTGCCAGCAGCCTCGGACTAGCGGCCTTCACAGATACGCAGTATTTT
cdr3_aa: CASSLGLAAFTDTQYF

d_call: NA
j_call: TRBJ2-2
clone_size: NA
v_call: TRBV2
cdr3_nt: TGTGCCAGCAGTAGGGATATCGGGGAGCTGTTTTTT
cdr3_aa: CASSRDIGELFF

d_call: TRBD2
j_call: TRBJ2-5
clone_size: few
v_call: TRBV29-1
cdr3_nt: TGCAGCGATCTAGCGGCCCAAGAGACCCAGTACTTC
cdr3_aa: CSDLAAQETQYF

d_call: NA
j_call: TRBJ2-7
clone_size: many
v_call: TRBV6-5
cdr3_nt: TGTGCCAGCAGTTACTCGGGTTGGGGGACACTCTCCTACGAGCAGTACTTC
cdr3_aa: CASSYSGWGTLSYEQYF

d_call: TRBD2
j_call: TRBJ2-7
clone_size: NA
v_call: TRBV28
cdr3_nt: TGTGCCAGCAGGACACCGGGAGGAACCTCCGAGCAGTACTTC
cdr3_aa: CASRTPGGTSEQYF

d_call: TRBD2
j_call: TRBJ2-7
clone_size: NA
v_call: TRBV28
cdr3_nt: TGTGCCAGCACCTCGGAGGGGCTAGCGGAGACCTACGAGCAGTACTTC
cdr3_aa: CASTSEGLAETYEQYF

d_call: TRBD2
j_call: TRBJ2-1
clone_size: many
v_call: TRBV6-1
cdr3_nt: TGTGCCAGCAGGGAGATCGCCGGGACTAGCGATGAGCAGTTCTTC
cdr3_aa: CASREIAGTSDEQFF

d_call: TRBD1
j_call: TRBJ1-5
clone_size: many
v_call: TRBV5-1
cdr3_nt: TGCGCCAGCAGCTTGGGAGGGACAGGTAGCCAGCCCCAGCATTTT
cdr3_aa: CASSLGGTGSQPQHF

d_call: TRBD2
j_call: TRBJ2-3
clone_size: many
v_call: TRBV29-1
cdr3_nt: TGCAGCGTTGTTGGCGGGAGCAGAGATACGCAGTATTTT
cdr3_aa: CSVVGGSRDTQYF

d_call: NA
j_call: TRBJ2-1
clone_size: NA
v_call: TRBV12-3/TRBV12-4
cdr3_nt: TGTGCCAGCAGTTTTGGGGGGACCTACAATGAGCAGTTCTTC
cdr3_aa: CASSFGGTYNEQFF

d_call: NA
j_call: TRBJ1-5
clone_size: NA
v_call: TRBV15
cdr3_nt: TGTGCCACCAGCACAGACAGGTTCAGCAATCAGCCCCAGCATTTT
cdr3_aa: CATSTDRFSNQPQHF

d_call: TRBD2
j_call: TRBJ2-2
clone_size: few
v_call: TRBV2
cdr3_nt: TGTGCCAGCACACTAGCGGATACGAACACCGGGGAGCTGTTTTTT
cdr3_aa: CASTLADTNTGELFF

d_call: TRBD2
j_call: TRBJ2-1
clone_size: few
v_call: TRBV7-3
cdr3_nt: TGTGCCAGCAGCTCAGGAGCGGGAGCCTTTCTGTGGAATGAGCAGTTCTTC
cdr3_aa: CASSSGAGAFLWNEQFF

d_call: NA
j_call: TRBJ1-1
clone_size: many
v_call: TRBV7-2
cdr3_nt: TGTGCCAGCAGCTTTACAGGGCCCAACACTGAAGCTTTCTTT
cdr3_aa: CASSFTGPNTEAFF

d_call: TRBD2
j_call: TRBJ2-7
clone_size: NA
v_call: TRBV28
cdr3_nt: TGTGCCAGCAGTTTACCTCTTGGGCGGGAGGGTTCCTACGAGCAGTACTTC
cdr3_aa: CASSLPLGREGSYEQYF

d_call: NA
j_call: TRBJ1-1
clone_size: NA
v_call: TRBV4-1
cdr3_nt: TGCGCCAGCAGCCAAAGCGGGGGGACTGAAGCTTTCTTT
cdr3_aa: CASSQSGGTEAFF

d_call: TRBD2
j_call: TRBJ2-3
clone_size: many
v_call: TRBV30
cdr3_nt: TGTGCCCAGGGAGGGGGCACAGATACGCAGTATTTT
cdr3_aa: CAQGGGTDTQYF

d_call: NA
j_call: TRBJ2-1
clone_size: few
v_call: TRBV9
cdr3_nt: TGTGCCAGCAGCCCATATGTAGGCGCCCGCTCCTACAATGAGCAGTTCTTC
cdr3_aa: CASSPYVGARSYNEQFF

d_call: NA
j_call: TRBJ2-7
clone_size: NA
v_call: TRBV5-1
cdr3_nt: TGCGCCAGCAGCCCCGGAGGTGGGCGGCGATCCTACGAGCAGTACTTC
cdr3_aa: CASSPGGGRRSYEQYF

d_call: TRBD1
j_call: TRBJ2-5
clone_size: few
v_call: TRBV29-1
cdr3_nt: TGCAGCGTTCTCATCCACAGGGGGATCCAAGAGACCCAGTACTTC
cdr3_aa: CSVLIHRGIQETQYF

d_call: NA
j_call: TRBJ2-1
clone_size: few
v_call: TRBV7-8
cdr3_nt: TGTGCCAGCAGCTTCGAAATGGGTCAGGGGAATGAGCAGTTCTTC
cdr3_aa: CASSFEMGQGNEQFF

d_call: TRBD2
j_call: TRBJ2-3
clone_size: NA
v_call: TRBV10-1
cdr3_nt: TGCGCCAGCAGTGATGGACTAGCGGTCACAGATACGCAGTATTTT
cdr3_aa: CASSDGLAVTDTQYF

d_call: TRBD1
j_call: TRBJ1-1
clone_size: many
v_call: TRBV6-1
cdr3_nt: TGTGCCAGCAGTTCCGGAAGGGTCAGGGGGCGTCCGAACACTGAAGCTTTCTTT
cdr3_aa: CASSSGRVRGRPNTEAFF

d_call: TRBD1
j_call: TRBJ1-5
clone_size: many
v_call: TRBV7-8
cdr3_nt: TGTGCCAGCAGCTTCGGCCAGGGGGGATCTCACCAGCATTTT
cdr3_aa: CASSFGQGGSHQHF

d_call: TRBD1
j_call: TRBJ2-5
clone_size: many
v_call: TRBV29-1
cdr3_nt: TGCAGCGTGGACAGGGGGCGCCAAGAGACCCAGTACTTC
cdr3_aa: CSVDRGRQETQYF

d_call: TRBD2
j_call: TRBJ2-1
clone_size: few
v_call: TRBV20-1
cdr3_nt: TGCAGTGCTAGTCGCTTTAGCGGGGGCAATGAGCAGTTCTTC
cdr3_aa: CSASRFSGGNEQFF

d_call: NA
j_call: TRBJ2-7
clone_size: NA
v_call: TRBV20-1
cdr3_nt: TGCAGTGCTAGTCACCGGGGAACCAACTACGAGCAGTACTTC
cdr3_aa: CSASHRGTNYEQYF

d_call: TRBD1
j_call: TRBJ2-3
clone_size: NA
v_call: TRBV5-1
cdr3_nt: TGCGCCAGCAGCCTCCGGACAGGGGGCGGAGATACGCAGTATTTT
cdr3_aa: CASSLRTGGGDTQYF

d_call: NA
j_call: TRBJ2-7
clone_size: NA
v_call: TRBV7-9
cdr3_nt: TGTGCCAGCAGCCCAAGACTTAGCTCCTACGAGCAGTACTTC
cdr3_aa: CASSPRLSSYEQYF

d_call: NA
j_call: TRBJ2-3
clone_size: many
v_call: TRBV19
cdr3_nt: TGTGCCAGTAGGATCACAGATACGCAGTATTTT
cdr3_aa: CASRITDTQYF

d_call: NA
j_call: TRBJ1-5
clone_size: many
v_call: TRBV28
cdr3_nt: TGTGCCAGCAGTTTAATGGGTCAGCCCCAGCATTTT
cdr3_aa: CASSLMGQPQHF

d_call: TRBD1
j_call: TRBJ2-7
clone_size: NA
v_call: TRBV6-9
cdr3_nt: TGTGCCAGCACCAACGGGACAGGCAACGAGCAGTACTTC
cdr3_aa: CASTNGTGNEQYF

d_call: TRBD1
j_call: TRBJ2-4
clone_size: many
v_call: TRBV19
cdr3_nt: TGTGCCAGTAGTCCCGGACAGGGGAGAGCCAAAAACATTCAGTACTTC
cdr3_aa: CASSPGQGRAKNIQYF

d_call: TRBD1
j_call: TRBJ2-7
clone_size: NA
v_call: TRBV6-5
cdr3_nt: TGTGCCAGTGCCCCGGGACAGGGGGCGCGAGAGCAGTACTTC
cdr3_aa: CASAPGQGAREQYF

d_call: TRBD1
j_call: TRBJ2-7
clone_size: NA
v_call: TRBV30
cdr3_nt: TGTGCCTGGGCCAGGGGGCTGGGGTACGAGCAGTACTTC
cdr3_aa: CAWARGLGYEQYF

d_call: NA
j_call: TRBJ2-2
clone_size: many
v_call: TRBV28
cdr3_nt: TGTGCCAGCCTAACCAGGGGGGCGAACACCGGGGAGCTGTTTTTT
cdr3_aa: CASLTRGANTGELFF

d_call: NA
j_call: TRBJ2-7
clone_size: NA
v_call: TRBV28
cdr3_nt: TGTGCCAGTGAAGACAGCCTTCACCACGAGCAGTACTTC
cdr3_aa: CASEDSLHHEQYF

d_call: NA
j_call: TRBJ2-5
clone_size: many
v_call: TRBV4-1
cdr3_nt: TGCGCCAGCAGCCAAAGGAGCGGGTCTCTGAGGAGAGAGACCCAGTACTTC
cdr3_aa: CASSQRSGSLRRETQYF

d_call: NA
j_call: TRBJ2-1
clone_size: many
v_call: TRBV5-4
cdr3_nt: TGTGCCAGCAGCTTCCGGGACCGATACAATGAGCAGTTCTTC
cdr3_aa: CASSFRDRYNEQFF

d_call: NA
j_call: TRBJ1-6
clone_size: NA
v_call: TRBV20-1
cdr3_nt: TGCAGTGCTAGAGATGGACCGTATAATTCACCCCTCCACTTT
cdr3_aa: CSARDGPYNSPLHF

d_call: NA
j_call: TRBJ1-5
clone_size: NA
v_call: TRBV7-3
cdr3_nt: TGTGCCAGCAGCCCGGCGGGGAGCAATCAGCCCCAGCATTTT
cdr3_aa: CASSPAGSNQPQHF

d_call: NA
j_call: TRBJ1-2
clone_size: many
v_call: TRBV6-6
cdr3_nt: TGTGCCAGCAGTTACTCCGGATCCTATGGCTACACCTTC
cdr3_aa: CASSYSGSYGYTF

d_call: NA
j_call: TRBJ2-1
clone_size: many
v_call: TRBV2
cdr3_nt: TGTGCCAGCACCTTGACAGGTTACAATGAGCAGTTCTTC
cdr3_aa: CASTLTGYNEQFF

d_call: NA
j_call: TRBJ1-1
clone_size: NA
v_call: TRBV14
cdr3_nt: TGTGCCAGCAGCCATACGTGGCCGACGGGAGCTTTCTTT
cdr3_aa: CASSHTWPTGAFF

d_call: NA
j_call: TRBJ1-5
clone_size: many
v_call: TRBV2
cdr3_nt: TGTGCCAGCAGTGATCGCAGACGCAATCAGCCCCAGCATTTT
cdr3_aa: CASSDRRRNQPQHF

d_call: NA
j_call: TRBJ2-1
clone_size: many
v_call: TRBV12-3/TRBV12-4
cdr3_nt: TGTGCCAGCAGTCGTAATAATGAGCAGTTCTTC
cdr3_aa: CASSRNNEQFF

d_call: TRBD1
j_call: TRBJ2-1
clone_size: NA
v_call: TRBV18
cdr3_nt: TGTGCCAGCTCACCACCTGGGCAGGGGGACGATGAGCAGTTCTTC
cdr3_aa: CASSPPGQGDDEQFF

d_call: TRBD1
j_call: TRBJ2-1
clone_size: few
v_call: TRBV29-1
cdr3_nt: TGCAGCGGGGGACAGACCTCCTACAATGAGCAGTTCTTC
cdr3_aa: CSGGQTSYNEQFF

d_call: NA
j_call: TRBJ2-7
clone_size: many
v_call: TRBV7-2
cdr3_nt: TGTGCCAGCAGCTTAGCCCAGGGGCTAAGTTACGAGCAGTACTTC
cdr3_aa: CASSLAQGLSYEQYF

d_call: NA
j_call: TRBJ2-2
clone_size: many
v_call: TRBV6-5
cdr3_nt: TGTGCCAGCAGAAAACCGGCAGGGCACACCGGGGAGCTGTTTTTT
cdr3_aa: CASRKPAGHTGELFF

d_call: NA
j_call: TRBJ1-1
clone_size: NA
v_call: TRBV20-1
cdr3_nt: TGCAGTGCTACTACAGTGAACACTGAAGCTTTCTTT
cdr3_aa: CSATTVNTEAFF

d_call: NA
j_call: TRBJ1-2
clone_size: many
v_call: TRBV7-2
cdr3_nt: TGTGCCAGCAGCTTTTATCAGGGCGTGAGGGGCTATGGCTACACCTTC
cdr3_aa: CASSFYQGVRGYGYTF

d_call: NA
j_call: TRBJ2-6
clone_size: NA
v_call: TRBV5-1
cdr3_nt: TGCGCCAGCAGCCCCCCAGCCTCTAGGGCCAACGTCCTGATTTTC
cdr3_aa: CASSPPASRANVLIF

d_call: NA
j_call: TRBJ2-7
clone_size: many
v_call: TRBV28
cdr3_nt: TGTGCCAGCAGACGAGGGGACATCGAGGTCTTC
cdr3_aa: CASRRGDIEVF